The subject of this entry is one TCR beta chain. What it binds is unknown. Donors needed at least one pre-ART PBMC sample plus at least two post-ART samples. Survey level was the resolution at which the v3.0 immunoSEQ assay ran. Using immunoSEQ multiplex PCR, the repertoire was profiled, and TCRdb retains in-frame clones only, with some absent. The table records some 20,000 clones, 84% of them present only once. The sample comes from a study of long-term antiretroviral therapy in people with HIV. The V end was cut by 9 bases, the J end by 3 bases, with 9 bases between. The CDR3 totals 12 residues. Germline V gene lookup returns CDR1 LNHDA and CDR2 SQIVND (reference sequence). Study-wide results and limits: Post-treatment diversity went higher with ART but stayed below transplant donor controls. Compared with controls, HIV repertoires showed narrower CDR3 length ranges. For ART adherence, viral resistance and therapy changes, no data were available.

The receptor's source is a man aged 25 to 40 with HIV. The specimen comprised unsorted PBMCs, sampled roughly 5.9 years after starting antiretroviral therapy. The V and J genes are TRBV19 and TRBJ2-1, with unresolved D. The CDR3 reads CASGPNYNEQFF. The CDR3 DNA sequence: TGTGCCAGCGGCCCCAACTACAATGAGCAGTTCTTC.